The source of this T cell receptor (beta chain) is a study of T cells in tumors after PD-1 blockade. Study-wide context: Either cemiplimab 350 mg every 2 weeks or pembrolizumab 200 mg every 3 weeks was given. Mean per tumor sample: 25,000 or so templates (roughly 554-100,000), 6,000 to 6,500 unique clonotypes.

Tumor biopsies came from the same primary tumor site before and after PD-1 blockade. Genomic DNA template from tumor biopsies or peripheral blood, roughly 616 ng to 6,004 ng input. CDR1 and CDR2 (germline): SGHVS, FNYEAQ. Trimming removed 8 bases at V and 7 bases at J, with 14 bases between. This CDR3 contains 12 residues. Sequenced by immunoSEQ multiplex PCR; TCRdb stores in-frame clones only, minus some. The table shows 6,500 to 9,500 clones, with around 69% occurring only once. V usage is TRBV7-6 and J usage is TRBJ2-5; D unclear. Sequences were derived from tumor tissue, sampled after anti-PD-1 treatment. The receptor comes from a human donor with basal cell carcinoma. CDR3 DNA: TGTGCCAGCGGCCCCGAGGTCGGGACCCAGTACTTC. Residues: CASGPEVGTQYF.